A selection of T cell receptor beta chains follows, all from one sample in a study of CD8 T cells in Susac syndrome. TCRdb ran MiXCR on the immunoSEQ multiplex PCR reads and lists one entry per CDR3 protein. The repertoire consists of 250,000 to 300,000 distinct CDR3 sequences, with 80% to 90% occurring once and the leading ten covering over 0.1%. The sequenced sample was CD8+ T cells from PBMCs. These receptors originate from a human donor with multiple sclerosis. CDR3s include the opening cysteine and the closing phenylalanine or tryptophan. A D gene is named only where the DNA matches it firmly. Clone size, where shown, is once, few, many, or a class for clones that have expanded.

once | TRBJ2-1 | TRBV20-1 | . | TGCAGTGCTAGAGATTTGTCTAGCCCCTACAATGAGCAGTTCTTC | CSARDLSSPYNEQFF
. | TRBJ2-3 | TRBV19 | TRBD2 | TGTGCCAGTAGTATCCTTAGCGGGAGGGCCTTAACAGATACGCAGTATTTT | CASSILSGRALTDTQYF
. | TRBJ1-2 | TRBV2 | . | TGTGCCAGCAGTCCGTCAGTACAAGGTGGCTACACCTTC | CASSPSVQGGYTF
. | TRBJ2-3 | TRBV7-8 | TRBD2 | TGTGCCAGCAGCGAAAAACTAGCGGGAGTTACAGATACGCAGTATTTT | CASSEKLAGVTDTQYF
. | TRBJ1-5 | TRBV28 | . | TGTGCCAGCAGTTTCCGAAGGAGCAACAATCAGCCCCAGCATTTT | CASSFRRSNNQPQHF
. | TRBJ1-3 | TRBV27 | . | TGTGCCAGCAGTTTAGGTGCGAGCTCTGGAAACACCATATATTTT | CASSLGASSGNTIYF
. | TRBJ2-4 | TRBV6-1 | . | TGTGCCAGCAGTGCTCCTCGCCAGTTGAGAAACATTCAGTACTTC | CASSAPRQLRNIQYF
. | TRBJ2-1 | TRBV28 | . | TGTGCCAGCAGAATCGGGACATCCACCTACAATGAGCAGTTCTTC | CASRIGTSTYNEQFF
. | TRBJ1-1 | TRBV7-9 | . | TGTGCCAGCAGCATGAGCACACGGGGCACTGAAGCTTTCTTT | CASSMSTRGTEAFF
. | TRBJ2-1 | TRBV5-6 | . | TGTGCCAGCAGCCCTCGTTGGAGGGGCCCTAGCTCCTACAATGAGCAGTTCTTC | CASSPRWRGPSSYNEQFF
. | TRBJ2-7 | TRBV28 | TRBD2 | TGTGCCAGCCGGGAGGTCCTAGCGGGAGGGCATTACGAGCAGTACTTC | CASREVLAGGHYEQYF
. | TRBJ2-1 | TRBV20-1 | TRBD2 | TGCAGTGCTAGAGATGGTCTAGCGGGAGACACTGAGCAGTTCTTC | CSARDGLAGDTEQFF
. | TRBJ2-1 | TRBV10-3 | . | TGTGCCATCAGGGGCATAGAGGGGGGAGAGGTGAATGAGCAGTTCTTC | CAIRGIEGGEVNEQFF
. | TRBJ2-1 | TRBV5-1 | . | TGCGCCAGCACTTCAGGGGGGCCATACAATGAGCAGTTCTTC | CASTSGGPYNEQFF
. | TRBJ1-5 | TRBV12-3/TRBV12-4 | . | TGTGCCAGCAGTTTAGGCGTCGGGGGCTCCCAGCCCCAGCATTTT | CASSLGVGGSQPQHF
. | TRBJ1-1 | TRBV10-3 | TRBD1 | TGTGCCATCAGTGAGCCAGTCCCGGGACAGGTTCCGAACACTGAAGCTTTCTTT | CAISEPVPGQVPNTEAFF
. | TRBJ2-5 | TRBV29-1 | . | TGCAGCGTTACAGGGAGATGGGAGACCCAGTACTTC | CSVTGRWETQYF
once | TRBJ2-2 | TRBV3-1 | . | TGTGCCAGCAGCAAGAGCACGGGAAACACCGGGGAGCTGTTTTTT | CASSKSTGNTGELFF
. | TRBJ2-1 | TRBV4-1 | . | TGCGCCAGCAGCCAAGTGGGTAGCGCCAGCTCCTACAATGAGCAGTTCTTC | CASSQVGSASSYNEQFF
. | TRBJ2-7 | TRBV6-5 | . | TGTGCCAGCGGTGACGAGGCCTACGAGCAGTACTTC | CASGDEAYEQYF
. | TRBJ2-5 | TRBV7-9 | TRBD2 | TGTGCCAGCAGCTTAGAGTCCCTAGCGGGAGAGACCCAGTACTTC | CASSLESLAGETQYF
. | TRBJ2-7 | TRBV30 | TRBD2 | TGTGCCTGGAGTGTACAAGCTAGCGGGAGCTCCTACGAGCAGTACTTC | CAWSVQASGSSYEQYF
. | TRBJ1-1 | TRBV28 | . | TGTGCCAGCAGTTCCCTGCTTCTAGGCCGCACTGAAGCTTTCTTT | CASSSLLLGRTEAFF
. | TRBJ2-1 | TRBV9 | TRBD2 | TGTGCCAGCTGTAGCGGGGGGAACAATGAGCAGTTCTTC | CASCSGGNNEQFF
. | TRBJ1-1 | TRBV20-1 | . | TGCAGTGCTAGAGATCCGGGGCAGCGCGGTGCTTTCTTT | CSARDPGQRGAFF
. | TRBJ2-7 | TRBV12-3/TRBV12-4 | . | TGTGCCAGCAGGGTTCATAATGGACTATTCTACGAGCAGTACTTC | CASRVHNGLFYEQYF
. | TRBJ1-2 | TRBV5-1 | . | TGCGCCAGCAGCTTCGACAGATGGGAGAACTATGGCTACACCTTC | CASSFDRWENYGYTF
. | TRBJ2-7 | TRBV20-1 | TRBD1 | TGCAGTGCCTGGAGTAGGAACAGGGGAGAATCAAGAGCCTACGAGCAGTACTTC | CSAWSRNRGESRAYEQYF
once | TRBJ2-5 | TRBV7-2 | TRBD2 | TGTGCCAGCAGCTTGCAGCGGGAGTCCTGGACCCAGTACTTC | CASSLQRESWTQYF
. | TRBJ2-3 | TRBV20-1 | TRBD2 | TGCAGTGCTAGAGACCGGACTAGAGACAAGACAGATACGCAGTATTTT | CSARDRTRDKTDTQYF
. | TRBJ1-5 | TRBV5-6 | TRBD1 | TGTGCCAGCAGCTGGACAGGGACCAATCAGCCCCAGCATTTT | CASSWTGTNQPQHF
. | TRBJ2-5 | TRBV5-1 | . | TGCGCCAGCCGAAGGGCGGCGCGGGTGGAAGAGACCCAGTACTTC | CASRRAARVEETQYF
. | TRBJ1-6 | TRBV27 | . | TGTGCCAGCAGTTTAGGAGGACAGCAACTCCACTTT | CASSLGGQQLHF
. | TRBJ1-5 | TRBV15 | . | TGTGCCACCAGCCCGAGGAGAAGGGAGGCCCAGCATTTT | CATSPRRREAQHF
. | TRBJ2-5 | TRBV4-1 | TRBD2 | TGCGCCAGCAGCCCCAGACTAGCGGGGGGTGGAGAGACCCAGTACTTC | CASSPRLAGGGETQYF
. | TRBJ2-2 | TRBV9 | TRBD2 | TGTGCCAGCAGCCCCCAGGGACTAGCGGACACCGGGGAGCTGTTTTTT | CASSPQGLADTGELFF
few | TRBJ2-2 | TRBV6-1 | . | TGTGCCAGCAGTTATGGTGGCGGGGAGCTGTTTTTT | CASSYGGGELFF
once | TRBJ2-1 | TRBV24-1 | . | TGTGCCACCAGTGATTTTTCCAGGGTGGTAAAGTTCTTC | CATSDFSRVVKFF
. | TRBJ1-2 | TRBV7-9 | . | TGTGCCAGCAGCGGTTACAGTACTAACTATGGCTACACCTTC | CASSGYSTNYGYTF
. | TRBJ1-2 | TRBV5-6 | . | TGTGCCAGCAGCTTGAAGGGGTCTACTCTTAACTATGGCTACACCTTC | CASSLKGSTLNYGYTF
. | TRBJ1-5 | TRBV27 | TRBD1 | TGTGCCAGCGGACTTGACAGGGGTTTAGTTCAGCCCCAGCATTTT | CASGLDRGLVQPQHF
. | TRBJ2-2 | TRBV9 | . | TGTGCCAGCAGCGTAGTCCCAGGAGGGAACACCGGGGAGCTGTTTTTT | CASSVVPGGNTGELFF
. | TRBJ2-1 | TRBV4-1 | TRBD1 | TGCGCCAGCAGCTCCGGGACAGGTATGGAGCAGTTCTTC | CASSSGTGMEQFF
. | TRBJ2-7 | TRBV28 | . | TGTGCCAGCAGCCGACCGCTCCTTTACGAGCAGTACTTC | CASSRPLLYEQYF
. | TRBJ1-4 | TRBV7-9 | . | TGTGCCAGCAGCTCCGAAACAAAAGGAAGTTCTAATGAAAAACTGTTTTTT | CASSSETKGSSNEKLFF
. | TRBJ2-7 | TRBV6-2/TRBV6-3 | . | TGTGCCAGCACCGTCGGGATGGCCTACGAGCAGTACTTC | CASTVGMAYEQYF
. | TRBJ2-1 | TRBV2 | TRBD2 | TGTGCCAGCTTCGGGAGGGTATATGAGCAGTTCTTC | CASFGRVYEQFF
. | TRBJ1-1 | TRBV7-9 | . | TGTGCCACCCTTCGAGATGGTGAAGCTTTCTTT | CATLRDGEAFF
. | TRBJ2-5 | TRBV5-4 | TRBD2 | TGTGCCAGCAGCTTGATGACTAGCGGGAGCGGGGAGACCCAGTACTTC | CASSLMTSGSGETQYF
. | TRBJ2-2 | TRBV7-3 | TRBD2 | TGTGCCAGCAGCTTAAAGGGGACTAGCGGGGATCTCACCGGGGAGCTGTTTTTT | CASSLKGTSGDLTGELFF
once | TRBJ2-1 | TRBV9 | . | TGTGCCAGCAGCACCGGGACGAACAACAATGAGCAGTTCTTC | CASSTGTNNNEQFF
. | TRBJ2-7 | TRBV9 | . | TGTGCCAGCAGCGTCCCCCCAGACTCCTACGAGCAGTACTTC | CASSVPPDSYEQYF
. | TRBJ2-1 | TRBV7-9 | TRBD1 | TGTGCCAGCAGACCGACAGGGGGCGGGAATGAGCAGTTCTTC | CASRPTGGGNEQFF
. | TRBJ2-7 | TRBV6-6 | TRBD2 | TGTGCCAGCAGTACCACTAGCGGGAGTAGGCGCGAGCAGTACTTC | CASSTTSGSRREQYF
. | TRBJ2-7 | TRBV28 | . | TGTGCCAGTCGAACCGGGACTGGCATTTACGAGCAGTACTTC | CASRTGTGIYEQYF
. | TRBJ1-2 | TRBV29-1 | . | TGCAGCGTTGAGGATGGCTACACCTTC | CSVEDGYTF
. | TRBJ1-1 | TRBV27 | . | TGTGCCAGCAGCTTCAGTATGAACACTGAAGCTTTCTTT | CASSFSMNTEAFF
. | TRBJ2-1 | TRBV5-4 | TRBD2 | TGTGCCAGCAGTACGAATTGGGTAGGGGAGGGATTGAACAATGAGCAGTTCTTC | CASSTNWVGEGLNNEQFF
. | TRBJ2-7 | TRBV28 | . | TGTGCCAGCAGGGACTTAACCTACGAGCAGTACTTC | CASRDLTYEQYF